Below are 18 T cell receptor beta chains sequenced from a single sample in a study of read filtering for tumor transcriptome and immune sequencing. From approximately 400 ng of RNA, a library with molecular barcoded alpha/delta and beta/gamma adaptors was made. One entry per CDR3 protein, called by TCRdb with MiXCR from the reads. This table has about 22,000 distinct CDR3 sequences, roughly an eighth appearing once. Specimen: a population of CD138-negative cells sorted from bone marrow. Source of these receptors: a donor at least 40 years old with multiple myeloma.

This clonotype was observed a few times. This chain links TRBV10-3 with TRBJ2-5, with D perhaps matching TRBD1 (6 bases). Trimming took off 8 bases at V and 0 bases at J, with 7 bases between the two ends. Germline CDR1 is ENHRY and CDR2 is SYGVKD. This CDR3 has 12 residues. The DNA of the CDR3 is TGTGCCATCCGGGACAACCAAGAGACCCAGTACTTC. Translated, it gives CAIRDNQETQYF.

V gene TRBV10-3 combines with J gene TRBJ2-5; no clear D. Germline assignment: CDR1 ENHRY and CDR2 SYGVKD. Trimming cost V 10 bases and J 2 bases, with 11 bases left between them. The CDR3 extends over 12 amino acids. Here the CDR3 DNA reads TGTGCCACCTCTTCACGTCAAGAGACCCAGTACTTC. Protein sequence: CATSSRQETQYF.

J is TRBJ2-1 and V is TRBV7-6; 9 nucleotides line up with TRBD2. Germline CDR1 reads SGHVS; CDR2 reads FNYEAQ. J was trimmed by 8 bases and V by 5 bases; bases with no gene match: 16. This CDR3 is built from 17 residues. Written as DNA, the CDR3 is TGTGCCAGCAGCCCGGAAATTGTGCGGGAGGGCCGAGATGAGCAGTTCTTC. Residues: CASSPEIVREGRDEQFF.

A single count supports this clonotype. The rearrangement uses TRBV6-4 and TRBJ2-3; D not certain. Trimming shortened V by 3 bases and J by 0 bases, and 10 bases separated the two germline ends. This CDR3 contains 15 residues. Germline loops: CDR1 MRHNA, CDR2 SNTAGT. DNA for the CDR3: TGTGCCAGCAGTGATGGGGAAGGGAGCACAGATACGCAGTATTTT. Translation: CASSDGEGSTDTQYF.

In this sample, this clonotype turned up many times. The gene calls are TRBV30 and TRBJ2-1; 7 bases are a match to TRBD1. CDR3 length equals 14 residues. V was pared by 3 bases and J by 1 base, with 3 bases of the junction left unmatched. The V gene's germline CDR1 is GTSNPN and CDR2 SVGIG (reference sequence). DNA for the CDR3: TGTGCCTGGAGCAAGACAGGGTCCTACAATGAGCAGTTCTTC. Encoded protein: CAWSKTGSYNEQFF.

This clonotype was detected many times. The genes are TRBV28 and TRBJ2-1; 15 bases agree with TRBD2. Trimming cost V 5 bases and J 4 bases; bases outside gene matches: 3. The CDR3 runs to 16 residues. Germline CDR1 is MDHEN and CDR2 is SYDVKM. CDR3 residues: CASSRGTSGRYNEQFF. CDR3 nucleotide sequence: TGTGCCAGCAGTCGCGGGACTAGCGGGAGGTACAATGAGCAGTTCTTC.

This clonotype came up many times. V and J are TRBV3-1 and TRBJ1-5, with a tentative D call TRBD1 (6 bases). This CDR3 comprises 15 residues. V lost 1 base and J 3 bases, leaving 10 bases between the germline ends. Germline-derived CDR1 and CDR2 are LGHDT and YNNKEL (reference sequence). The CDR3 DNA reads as TGTGCCAGCAGCCAAGGGCGGGACAACAATCAGCCCCAGCATTTT. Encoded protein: CASSQGRDNNQPQHF.

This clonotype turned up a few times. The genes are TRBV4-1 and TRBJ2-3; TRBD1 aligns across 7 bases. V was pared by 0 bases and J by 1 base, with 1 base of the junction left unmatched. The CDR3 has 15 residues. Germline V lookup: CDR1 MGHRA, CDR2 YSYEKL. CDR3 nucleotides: TGCGCCAGCAGCCAAGACCAGGGGGGCACAGATACGCAGTATTTT. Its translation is CASSQDQGGTDTQYF.

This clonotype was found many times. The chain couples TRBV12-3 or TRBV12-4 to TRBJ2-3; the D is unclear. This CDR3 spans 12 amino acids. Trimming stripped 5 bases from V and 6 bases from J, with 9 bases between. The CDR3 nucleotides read TGTGCCAGCAGTGCAGTAGGGGATACGCAGTATTTT. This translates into CASSAVGDTQYF.

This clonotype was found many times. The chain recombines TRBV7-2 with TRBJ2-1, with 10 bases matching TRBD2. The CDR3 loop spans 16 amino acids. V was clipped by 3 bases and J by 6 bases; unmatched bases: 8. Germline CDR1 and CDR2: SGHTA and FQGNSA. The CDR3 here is CASSLASGGRSNEQFF. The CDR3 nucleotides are TGTGCCAGCAGCTTGGCTAGCGGGGGCCGAAGCAATGAGCAGTTCTTC.

CDR3 sequence (DNA): TGCAGTGCTAGAGATCTAGGCTCCCCCGGGTCAGATACGCAGTATTTT. Its protein product is CSARDLGSPGSDTQYF. The genes are TRBV20-1 and TRBJ2-3; D remains unclear. The germline V and J ends were trimmed by 0 bases and 4 bases, with 17 bases remaining between them. Germline V CDR1 and CDR2: DFQATT, SNEGSKA (reference sequence). The CDR3 loop spans 16 amino acids.

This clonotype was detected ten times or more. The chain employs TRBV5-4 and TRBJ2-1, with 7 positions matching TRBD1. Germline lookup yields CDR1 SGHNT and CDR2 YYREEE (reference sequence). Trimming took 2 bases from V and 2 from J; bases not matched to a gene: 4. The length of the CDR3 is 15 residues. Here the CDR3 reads CASSLNRGPYNEQFF. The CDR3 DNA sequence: TGTGCCAGCAGCTTAAACAGGGGTCCCTACAATGAGCAGTTCTTC.

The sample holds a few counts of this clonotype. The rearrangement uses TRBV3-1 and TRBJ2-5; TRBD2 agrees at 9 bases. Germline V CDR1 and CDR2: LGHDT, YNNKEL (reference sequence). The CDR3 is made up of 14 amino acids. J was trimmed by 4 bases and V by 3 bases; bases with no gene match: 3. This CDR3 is CASSHGLARETQYF. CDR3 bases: TGTGCCAGCAGCCACGGACTAGCGCGAGAGACCCAGTACTTC.

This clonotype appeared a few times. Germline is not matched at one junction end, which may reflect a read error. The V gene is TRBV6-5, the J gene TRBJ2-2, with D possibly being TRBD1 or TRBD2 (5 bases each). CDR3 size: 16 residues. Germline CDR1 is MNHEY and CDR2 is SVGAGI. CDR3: CASSYSGAGYTGKLFF. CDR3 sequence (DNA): TGTGCCAGCAGTTATTCCGGGGCAGGGTATACCGGGAAGCTGTTTTTT.

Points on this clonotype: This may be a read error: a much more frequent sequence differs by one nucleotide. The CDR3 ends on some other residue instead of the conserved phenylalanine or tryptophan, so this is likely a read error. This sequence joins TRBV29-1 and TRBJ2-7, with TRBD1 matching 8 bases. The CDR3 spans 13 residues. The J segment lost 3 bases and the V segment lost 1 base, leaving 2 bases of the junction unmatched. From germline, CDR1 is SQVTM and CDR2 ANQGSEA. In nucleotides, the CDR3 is TGCAGCGTTGAAGGGGACAGGAACTACGAGCAGTACTCC. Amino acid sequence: CSVEGDRNYEQYS.

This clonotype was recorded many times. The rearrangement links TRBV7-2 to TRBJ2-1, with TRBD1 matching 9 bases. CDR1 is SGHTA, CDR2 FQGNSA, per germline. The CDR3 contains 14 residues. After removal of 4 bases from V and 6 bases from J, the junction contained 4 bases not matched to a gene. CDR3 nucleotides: TGTGCCAGCAGCTCCCGGGACAGGGTCAATGAGCAGTTCTTC. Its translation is CASSSRDRVNEQFF.

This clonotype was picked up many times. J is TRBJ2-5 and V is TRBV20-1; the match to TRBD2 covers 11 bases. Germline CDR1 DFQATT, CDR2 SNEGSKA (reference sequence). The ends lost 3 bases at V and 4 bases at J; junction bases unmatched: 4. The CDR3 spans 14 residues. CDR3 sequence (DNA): TGCAGTGCTAGCGACGGGACTAGCGGAGAGACCCAGTACTTC. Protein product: CSASDGTSGETQYF.

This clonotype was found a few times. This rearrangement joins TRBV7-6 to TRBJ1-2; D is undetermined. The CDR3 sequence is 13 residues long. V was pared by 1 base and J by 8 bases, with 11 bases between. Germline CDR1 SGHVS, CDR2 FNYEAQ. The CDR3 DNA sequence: TGTGCCAGCAGCTTAGGGGTGTTACGCGGCTACACCTTC. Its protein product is CASSLGVLRGYTF.